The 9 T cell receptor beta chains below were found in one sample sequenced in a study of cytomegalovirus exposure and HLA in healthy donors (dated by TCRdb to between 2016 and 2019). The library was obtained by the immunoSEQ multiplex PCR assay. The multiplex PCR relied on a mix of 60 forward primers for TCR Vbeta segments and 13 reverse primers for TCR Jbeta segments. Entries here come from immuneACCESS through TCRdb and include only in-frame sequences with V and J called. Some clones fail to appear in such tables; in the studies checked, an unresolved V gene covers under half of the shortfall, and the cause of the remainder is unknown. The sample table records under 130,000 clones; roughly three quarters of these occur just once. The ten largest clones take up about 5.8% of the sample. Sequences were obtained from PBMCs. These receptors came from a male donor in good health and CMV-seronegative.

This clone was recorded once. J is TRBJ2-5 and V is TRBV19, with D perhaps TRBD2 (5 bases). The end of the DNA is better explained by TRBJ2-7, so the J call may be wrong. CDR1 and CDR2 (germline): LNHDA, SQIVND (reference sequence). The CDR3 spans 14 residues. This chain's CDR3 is CASSIRGRTYEQYF. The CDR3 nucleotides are TGTGCCAGTAGTATACGAGGGAGAACCTACGAGCAGTACTTC.

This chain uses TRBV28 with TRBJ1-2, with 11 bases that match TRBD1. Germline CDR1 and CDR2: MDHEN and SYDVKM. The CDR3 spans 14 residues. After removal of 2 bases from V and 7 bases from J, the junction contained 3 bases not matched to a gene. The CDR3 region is CASSLGQGAGGYTF. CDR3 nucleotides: TGTGCCAGCAGTTTAGGACAGGGGGCCGGTGGCTACACCTTC.

The chain's CDR3 is CASSNGQPNTEAFF. DNA for the CDR3: TGCGCCAGCAGCAACGGACAGCCGAACACTGAAGCTTTCTTT. The chain combines TRBV5-1 with TRBJ1-1; D is perhaps TRBD1 (6 bases). Between the trimmed V and J ends, which lost 4 bases and 1 base, there was a span of 11 bases. The germline V gene encodes CDR1 SGHRS and CDR2 YFSETQ. CDR3 length: 14 residues.

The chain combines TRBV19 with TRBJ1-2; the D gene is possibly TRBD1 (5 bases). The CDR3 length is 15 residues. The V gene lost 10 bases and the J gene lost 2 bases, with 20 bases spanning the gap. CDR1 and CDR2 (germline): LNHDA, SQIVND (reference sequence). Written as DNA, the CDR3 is TGTGCCACCAGCTGGAGGGGCGTAGGAAACTATGGCTACACCTTC. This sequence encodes CATSWRGVGNYGYTF.

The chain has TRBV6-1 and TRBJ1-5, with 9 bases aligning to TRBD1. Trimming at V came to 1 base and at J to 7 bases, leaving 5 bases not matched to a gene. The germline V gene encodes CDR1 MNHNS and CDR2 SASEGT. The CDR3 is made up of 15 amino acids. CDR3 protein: CASSEVTGGGQPQHF. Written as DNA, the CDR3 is TGTGCCAGCAGTGAAGTGACAGGGGGTGGCCAGCCCCAGCATTTT.

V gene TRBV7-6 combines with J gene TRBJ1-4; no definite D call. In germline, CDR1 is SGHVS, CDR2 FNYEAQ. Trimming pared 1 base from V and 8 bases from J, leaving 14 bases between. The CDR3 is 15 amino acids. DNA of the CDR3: TGTGCCAGCAGCTTAGTTCCCGAGGGAGACGAAAAACTGTTTTTT. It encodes CASSLVPEGDEKLFF.

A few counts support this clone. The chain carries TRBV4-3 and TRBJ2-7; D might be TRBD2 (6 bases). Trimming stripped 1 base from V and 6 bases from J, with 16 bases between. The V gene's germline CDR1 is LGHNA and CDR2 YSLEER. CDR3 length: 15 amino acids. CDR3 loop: CASSQGTGLSSEQYF. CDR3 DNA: TGCGCCAGCAGCCAAGGGACGGGACTCAGTTCCGAGCAGTACTTC.

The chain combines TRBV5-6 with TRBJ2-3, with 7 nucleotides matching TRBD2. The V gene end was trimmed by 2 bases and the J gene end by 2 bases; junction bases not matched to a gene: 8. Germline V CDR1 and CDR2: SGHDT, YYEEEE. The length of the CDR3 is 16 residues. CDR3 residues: CASSFLLAEDTDTQYF. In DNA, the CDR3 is TGTGCCAGCAGCTTTCTTCTAGCGGAAGACACAGATACGCAGTATTTT.

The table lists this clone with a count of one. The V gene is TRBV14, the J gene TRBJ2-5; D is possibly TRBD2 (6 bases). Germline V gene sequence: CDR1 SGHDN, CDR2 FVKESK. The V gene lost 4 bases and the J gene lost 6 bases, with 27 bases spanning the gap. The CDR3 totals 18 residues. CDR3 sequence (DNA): TGTGCCAGCAGCCGAAGTGTTATACGCGACGCGGGCGGGAAGACCCAGTACTTC. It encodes CASSRSVIRDAGGKTQYF.